This entry lists 4 T cell receptor beta chains sequenced from one sample in a study of identifying expanded T cells in peripheral blood. Clones were read by immunoSEQ multiplex PCR, and TCRdb kept only the in-frame ones, dropping some. The table lists 120,000 or so clones, over 65% of them singletons. Sequenced material: blood. Receptors were obtained from a person aged 18 to 70 in good health.

The DNA of the CDR3 is TGTGCCAGCAGCTTAGGGACAGCCCAAGAGACCCAGTACTTC. Residues: CASSLGTAQETQYF. The chain carries TRBV5-6 and TRBJ2-5; 7 bases match TRBD1. Germline V gene lookup returns CDR1 SGHDT and CDR2 YYEEEE. The junction had 2 bases not matched to a gene; V was cut back by 2 bases and J by 1 base. The CDR3 covers 14 residues. The variable domain in full, with the rest retrieved from reference TRBV5-6 and TRBJ2-5, is DAGVTQSPTHLIKTRGQQVTLRCSPKSGHDTVSWYQQALGQGPQFIFQYYEEEERQRGNFPDRFSGHQFPNYSSELNVNALLLGDSALYLCASSLGTAQETQYFGPGTRLLVL.

The V call is TRBV28, the J call TRBJ1-2; D possibly corresponds to TRBD1 (6 bases). V shed 9 bases and J shed 4 bases, with 12 bases lying between them. The CDR3 is 12 residues long. Per the germline V gene, CDR1 is MDHEN and CDR2 is SYDVKM. CDR3 sequence (DNA): TGTGCCAGTCACAGGGAGGGCTATGGCTACACCTTC. This codes for CASHREGYGYTF.

The rearrangement uses TRBV25-1 and TRBJ1-1; 11 bases match TRBD1. Germline-derived CDR1 and CDR2 are MGHDK and SYGVNS. The CDR3 contains 16 residues. The junction had 8 bases not matched to a gene; V was cut back by 4 bases and J by 4 bases. CDR3 in amino acids: CASSAGQGAGGTEAFF. CDR3 sequence (DNA): TGTGCCAGCAGTGCAGGACAGGGGGCCGGGGGCACTGAAGCTTTCTTT.

The CDR3 protein is CASSANRGYSPLHF. The CDR3 DNA sequence: TGTGCCAGCAGCGCTAACAGGGGGTATTCACCCCTCCACTTT. V gene TRBV9 combines with J gene TRBJ1-6, with 8 bases that match TRBD1. The CDR3 runs 14 residues. Germline-derived CDR1 and CDR2 are SGDLS and YYNGEE. The trim removed 3 bases at V and 8 bases at J, leaving 4 bases unmatched. The variable domain in full, completed from reference TRBV9 and TRBJ1-6, reads DSGVTQTPKHLITATGQRVTLRCSPRSGDLSVYWYQQSLDQGLQFLIQYYNGEERAKGNILERFSAQQFPDLHSELNLSSLELGDSALYFCASSANRGYSPLHFGNGTRLTVT.